This T cell receptor beta chain stems from a study of blood T cells in healthy people across ages. A second about 6 to 11 cycle PCR used barcoded and J-beta primers. TCRdb re-called the 5' RACE reads with MiXCR, one entry per CDR3 protein. The sample gives some 760,000 distinct CDR3 sequences, about 25% of which show up once; 9.4% is in the top ten. This CDR3 region has 15 residues. Germline CDR1 and CDR2: SGHVS and FNYEAQ. V lost 5 bases to trimming and J lost 2 bases; unmatched junction nucleotides: 6. Details on this clonotype: What it recognizes is unknown.

Overall study findings and caveats: Fewer expanded clones and more diversity marked long-lived versus aged donors.

These data also formed part of another study, on T cells of mothers and their children.

What was sequenced was blood. This chain links TRBV7-6 with TRBJ2-1, with 7 nucleotides matching TRBD2. This receptor was taken from a boy under 18 in good health. DNA of the CDR3: TGTGCCAGCAGCCTTGGACTAGTGCCCTACAATGAGCAGTTCTTC. It encodes CASSLGLVPYNEQFF.